This TCR beta chain came from a study of PD-L1 blockade in urothelial cancer. The V segment lost 6 bases and the J segment 1 base; nucleotides outside the gene matches: 5. Germline CDR1 is MRHNA and CDR2 is SNTAGT. The CDR3 has 16 residues. Time point specified: peripheral blood 6 weeks after treatment start. TCRdb's table, derived via immunoSEQ multiplex PCR, lists solely in-frame clones and lacks some. In the table there are about 110,000 clones, 85% to 95% of which are singletons. The chain is built from TRBV6-4 and TRBJ2-4, with 11 positions matching TRBD2. The receptor was isolated from a man aged 60 to 69 with urothelial cancer. Specimen: PBMCs, collected around atezolizumab (anti-PD-L1) treatment. CDR3 coding DNA: TGTGCCAGCAGATACGCTAGCGGGAGGGCCAAAAACATTCAGTACTTC. It specifies CASRYASGRAKNIQYF.